Listed here is a single TCR beta chain. Its antigen remains unknown. This entry belongs to a study of T cells expressing NK-cell markers. Study-wide context: The TCR beta repertoires originated in sorted CD3+CD56+NKG2C+, CD3+CD56+NKG2C- and CD3+CD56-NKG2C+ T cells. Seven of eight sequenced donors tested HCMV-seropositive; one tested seronegative. General study results and limits: Dominant NKG2C+ clonotype frequencies of roughly 1.0-7.0% of CD8+ T cells were measured in a handful of donors.

Germline CDR1 reads SGHNT; CDR2 reads YYREEE (reference sequence). The length of the CDR3 is 12 residues. Reprocessing the 5' RACE reads, TCRdb reports a single entry for every CDR3 protein and omits DNA. The sample data list 250,000 to 300,000 distinct CDR3 sequences. Sequencing used blood T cells: a sorted CD56 or NKG2C T cell subset, CD4+ or CD8+ T cells, or bulk PBMC T cells (not recorded which). The V gene is TRBV5-4, the J gene TRBJ2-1. This clonotype was sampled from a woman between 18 and 70 years old in good health. The CDR3 protein is CASSWEDNEQFF.